This T cell receptor (beta chain) was captured by sequencing in a study of T cell responses to AZD1222 COVID-19 vaccine. Findings and limits, study-wide: Without day 14 samples, only post-peak T cell repertoires were studied. Spike-specific TCR breadth and depth rose after two AZD1222 doses.

Germline CDR1 SGDLS, CDR2 YYNGEE. The ends were cut back, 3 bases at V and 1 base at J, with 2 bases in the middle. This CDR3 is built from 12 residues. Generated by immunoSEQ multiplex PCR, the TCRdb table keeps only in-frame clones and is missing some. Of tens of thousands of clones detected, about 88% appear once; the ten largest clones hold 5.3%. With regard to this clone: Its specificity is unknown.

The rearrangement links TRBV9 to TRBJ1-5; D is uncertain. Here the sequenced sample was peripheral blood, taken 28 days after the second AZD1222 dose. The receptor was derived from an adult who received the AZD1222 COVID-19 vaccine. DNA for the CDR3: TGTGCCAGCAGCGCCAGCAATCAGCCCCAGCATTTT. Its protein product is CASSASNQPQHF.